This T cell receptor (beta chain) was sequenced in a study of breast tumors, draining lymph nodes, adjacent tissues. Points from the study as a whole: Data only fit, rather than demonstrated, lymph node origin of most tumor T cells. Most tumor T cells seemingly derive from lymph node, then expand in tumor.

Breast cancer patients provided tissue from their axillary draining lymph nodes. TCRdb redid the calling of the multiplex PCR reads with MiXCR, one entry per CDR3 protein. The repertoire holds approximately 250,000 distinct CDR3 sequences, with approximately 36% as singletons. Many counts were recorded for this clonotype. Its cognate antigen is unknown. The CDR3 has 17 amino acids. Germline CDR1 reads SGHRS; CDR2 reads YFSETQ. The V gene end was trimmed by 4 bases and the J gene end by 5 bases; junction bases not matched to a gene: 7. Sequenced: axillary lymph node tissue. The clonotype was recovered from a female donor with breast cancer. Some clones in this sample may be carry-over from other donors' samples. V gene TRBV5-1 combines with J gene TRBJ2-2; TRBD2 agrees at 14 bases. The DNA for the CDR3 is TGCGCCAGCAGCCCAGGGACTAGCGGGAGCTCTACCGGGGAGCTGTTTTTT. Its protein is CASSPGTSGSSTGELFF.